This T cell receptor beta chain was recovered during a study of T cells after posttransplantation cyclophosphamide. The germline V gene encodes CDR1 SGHRS and CDR2 YFSETQ. The junction had 5 bases not matched to a gene; V was cut back by 4 bases and J by 10 bases. The CDR3 spans 13 residues. Generated by immunoSEQ multiplex PCR, the TCRdb table keeps only in-frame clones and is missing some. Altogether under 75,000 clones are present, around 93% being singletons, with the ten largest covering approximately 2.7%. In the case of this clone: The antigen is unknown.

Study results and limitations: Tissue-infiltrating T cells from skin or gut overlapped little with blood T cells.

The clonotype originates from a woman in her 30s in good health and a related stem cell transplant donor. Sequencing was carried out using PBMCs. The chain links TRBV5-1 to TRBJ1-4, with 9 bases identical to TRBD1. The DNA of the CDR3 is TGCGCCAGCAGCCGGACAGGGGAGGGAAAACTGTTTTTT. This encodes CASSRTGEGKLFF.